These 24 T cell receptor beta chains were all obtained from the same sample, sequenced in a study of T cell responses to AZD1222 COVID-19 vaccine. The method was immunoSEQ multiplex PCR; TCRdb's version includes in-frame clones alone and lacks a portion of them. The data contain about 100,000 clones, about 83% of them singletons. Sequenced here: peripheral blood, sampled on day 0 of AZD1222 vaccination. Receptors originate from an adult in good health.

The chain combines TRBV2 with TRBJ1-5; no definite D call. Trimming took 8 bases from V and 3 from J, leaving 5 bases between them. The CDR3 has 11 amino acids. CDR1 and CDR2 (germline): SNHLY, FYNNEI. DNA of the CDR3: TGTGCCAGCGGACCCAATCAGCCCCAGCATTTT. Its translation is CASGPNQPQHF.

CDR3 in amino acids: CASSLRDFQGSYEQYF. The DNA of the CDR3 is TGTGCCAGCAGTTTAAGGGATTTTCAGGGCTCCTACGAGCAGTACTTC. The chain combines TRBV6-2 or TRBV6-3 with TRBJ2-7, with D possibly being TRBD1 (5 bases). Germline CDR1 and CDR2: MNHEY and SVGEGT. CDR3 length: 16 residues. The V and J ends lost 4 bases and 0 bases respectively, with 16 bases between them.

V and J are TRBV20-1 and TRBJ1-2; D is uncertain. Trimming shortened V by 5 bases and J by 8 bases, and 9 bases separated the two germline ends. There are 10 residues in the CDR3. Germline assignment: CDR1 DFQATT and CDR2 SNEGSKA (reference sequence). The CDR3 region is CSAGGSGYTF. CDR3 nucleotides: TGCAGTGCTGGAGGGAGCGGCTACACCTTC.

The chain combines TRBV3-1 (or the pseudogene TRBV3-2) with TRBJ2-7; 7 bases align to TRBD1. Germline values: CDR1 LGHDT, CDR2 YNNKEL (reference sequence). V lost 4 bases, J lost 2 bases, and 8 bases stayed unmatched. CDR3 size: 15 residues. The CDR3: CASSPRTGYTYEQYF. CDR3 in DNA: TGTGCCAGCAGCCCTAGGACAGGCTATACCTACGAGCAGTACTTC.

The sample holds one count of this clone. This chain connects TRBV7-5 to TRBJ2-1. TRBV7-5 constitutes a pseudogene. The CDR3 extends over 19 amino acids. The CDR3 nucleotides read TGTGCCAGAAGCTTAGTCCTTCGCTCGGGGCCCCGGTCCTACAATGAGCAGTTCTTC. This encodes CARSLVLRSGPRSYNEQFF.

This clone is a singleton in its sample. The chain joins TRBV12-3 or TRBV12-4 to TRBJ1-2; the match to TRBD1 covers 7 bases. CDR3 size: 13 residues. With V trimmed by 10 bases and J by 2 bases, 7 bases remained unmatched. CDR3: CATSTGTNYGYTF. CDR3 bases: TGTGCCACCTCGACAGGGACGAACTATGGCTACACCTTC.

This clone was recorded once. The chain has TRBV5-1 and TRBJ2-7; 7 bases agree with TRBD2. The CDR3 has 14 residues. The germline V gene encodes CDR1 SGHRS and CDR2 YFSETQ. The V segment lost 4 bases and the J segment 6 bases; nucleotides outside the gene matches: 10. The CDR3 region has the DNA TGCGCCAGCAGCCTTTGGGGGGGTCTAAGCGAGCAGTACTTC. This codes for CASSLWGGLSEQYF.

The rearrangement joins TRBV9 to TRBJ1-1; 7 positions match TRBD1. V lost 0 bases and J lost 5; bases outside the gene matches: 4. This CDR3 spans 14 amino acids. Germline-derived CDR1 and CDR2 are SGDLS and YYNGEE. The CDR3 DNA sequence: TGTGCCAGCAGCGTAGCAGGGGGAGGGACTGAAGCTTTCTTT. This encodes CASSVAGGGTEAFF.

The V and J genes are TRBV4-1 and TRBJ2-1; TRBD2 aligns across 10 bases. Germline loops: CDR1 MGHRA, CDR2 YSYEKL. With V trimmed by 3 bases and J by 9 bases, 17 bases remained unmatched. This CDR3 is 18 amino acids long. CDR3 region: CASSHNLGAGGIVGEQFF. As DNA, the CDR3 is TGCGCCAGCAGCCACAACCTGGGAGCGGGAGGGATAGTCGGTGAGCAGTTCTTC.

The CDR3 is CASSLVAFQETQYF. CDR3 sequence (DNA): TGTGCCAGCAGCTTGGTCGCGTTCCAAGAGACCCAGTACTTC. The chain carries TRBV5-8 and TRBJ2-5; D unclear. Germline V gives CDR1 SGHTS, CDR2 YDEGEE. This CDR3 is built from 14 residues. Deletions cut 0 bases from V and 1 base from J, with 7 bases between.

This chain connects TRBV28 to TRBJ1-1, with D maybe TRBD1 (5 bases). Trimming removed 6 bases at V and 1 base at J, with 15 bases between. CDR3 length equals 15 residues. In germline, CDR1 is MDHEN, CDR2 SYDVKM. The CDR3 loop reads CASSPVGTGNTEAFF. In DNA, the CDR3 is TGTGCCAGCAGCCCTGTAGGGACGGGGAACACTGAAGCTTTCTTT.

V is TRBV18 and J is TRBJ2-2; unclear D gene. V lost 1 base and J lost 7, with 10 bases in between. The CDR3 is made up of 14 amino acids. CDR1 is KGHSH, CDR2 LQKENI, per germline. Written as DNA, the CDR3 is TGTGCCAGCTCACCACAGCAGGCGATCGGGGAGCTGTTTTTT. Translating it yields CASSPQQAIGELFF.

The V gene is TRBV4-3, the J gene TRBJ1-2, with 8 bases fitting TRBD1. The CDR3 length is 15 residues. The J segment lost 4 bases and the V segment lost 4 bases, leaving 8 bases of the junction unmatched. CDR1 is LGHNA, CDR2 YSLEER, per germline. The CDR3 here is CASSPGEDRAYGYTF. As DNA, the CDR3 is TGCGCCAGCAGCCCCGGTGAGGACAGGGCCTATGGCTACACCTTC.

The CDR3 protein is CASSLRSEGGNQPQHF. CDR3 sequence (DNA): TGTGCCAGCAGCTTGCGATCGGAGGGAGGCAATCAGCCCCAGCATTTT. The genes are TRBV5-4 and TRBJ1-5; D not resolved. CDR1 SGHNT and CDR2 YYREEE come from the germline V gene (reference sequence). Trimming shortened V by 1 base and J by 2 bases, and 13 bases separated the two germline ends. The CDR3 length is 16 residues.

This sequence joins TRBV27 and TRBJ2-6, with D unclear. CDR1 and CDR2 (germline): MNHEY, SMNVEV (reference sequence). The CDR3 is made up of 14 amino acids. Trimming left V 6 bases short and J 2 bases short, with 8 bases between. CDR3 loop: CASSRSAGANVLTF. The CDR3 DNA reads TGTGCCAGCAGCAGGTCGGCTGGGGCCAACGTCCTGACTTTC.

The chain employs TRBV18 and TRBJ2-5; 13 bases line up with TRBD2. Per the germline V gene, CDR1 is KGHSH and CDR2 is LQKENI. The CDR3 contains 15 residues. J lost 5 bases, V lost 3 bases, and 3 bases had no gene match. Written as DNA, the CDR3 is TGTGCCAGCTCACCGGGACTAGCGGGGTTGGAGACCCAGTACTTC. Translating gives CASSPGLAGLETQYF.

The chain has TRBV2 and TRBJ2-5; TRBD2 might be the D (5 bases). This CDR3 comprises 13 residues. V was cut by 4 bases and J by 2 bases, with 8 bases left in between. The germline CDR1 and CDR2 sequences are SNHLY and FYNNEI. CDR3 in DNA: TGTGCCAGCAGTGTGCGGGTACAAGAGACCCAGTACTTC. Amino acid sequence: CASSVRVQETQYF. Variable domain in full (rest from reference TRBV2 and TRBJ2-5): EPEVTQTPSHQVTQMGQEVILRCVPISNHLYFYWYRQILGQKVEFLVSFYNNEISEKSEIFDDQFSVERPDGSNFTLKIRSTKLEDSAMYFCASSVRVQETQYFGPGTRLLVL.

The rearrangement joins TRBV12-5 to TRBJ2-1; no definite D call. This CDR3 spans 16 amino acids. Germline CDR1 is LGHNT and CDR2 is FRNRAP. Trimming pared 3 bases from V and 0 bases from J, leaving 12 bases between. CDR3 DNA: TGTGCTAGTGGTTTCTCGGCTACCCGCTCCTACAATGAGCAGTTCTTC. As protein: CASGFSATRSYNEQFF.

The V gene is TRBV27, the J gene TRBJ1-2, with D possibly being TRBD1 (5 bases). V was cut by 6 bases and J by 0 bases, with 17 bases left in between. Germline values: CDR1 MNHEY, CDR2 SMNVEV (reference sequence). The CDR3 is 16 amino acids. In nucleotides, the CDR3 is TGTGCCAGCAGCCAACTCGGGACGGGGGCTAACTATGGCTACACCTTC. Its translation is CASSQLGTGANYGYTF.

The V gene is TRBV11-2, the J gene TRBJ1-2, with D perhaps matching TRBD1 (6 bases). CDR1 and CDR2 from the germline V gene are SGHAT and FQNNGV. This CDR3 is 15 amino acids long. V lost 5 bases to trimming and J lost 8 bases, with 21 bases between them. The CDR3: CASSPTTDGGRGYTF. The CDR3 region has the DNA TGTGCCAGCAGCCCAACAACAGATGGGGGGCGAGGCTACACCTTC.

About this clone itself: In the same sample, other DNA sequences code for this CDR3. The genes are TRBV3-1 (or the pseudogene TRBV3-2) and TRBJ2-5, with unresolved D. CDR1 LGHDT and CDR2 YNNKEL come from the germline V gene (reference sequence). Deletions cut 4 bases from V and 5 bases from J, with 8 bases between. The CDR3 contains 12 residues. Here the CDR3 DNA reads TGTGCCAGCAGCCCCAGCCGGGAGACCCAGTACTTC. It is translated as CASSPSRETQYF.

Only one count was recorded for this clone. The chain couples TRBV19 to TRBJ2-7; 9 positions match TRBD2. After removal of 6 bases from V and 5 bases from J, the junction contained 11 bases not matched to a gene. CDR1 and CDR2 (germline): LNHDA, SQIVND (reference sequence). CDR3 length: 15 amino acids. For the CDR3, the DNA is TGTGCCAGTAGCCACCGAGCGGGAGGATCCCACGAGCAGTACTTC. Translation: CASSHRAGGSHEQYF.

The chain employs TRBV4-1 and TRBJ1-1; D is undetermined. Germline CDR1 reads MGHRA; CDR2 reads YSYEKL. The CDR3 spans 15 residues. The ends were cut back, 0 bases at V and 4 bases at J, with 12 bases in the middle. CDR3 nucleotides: TGCGCCAGCAGCCAAGATAACCTCGAGGGCACTGAAGCTTTCTTT. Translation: CASSQDNLEGTEAFF.

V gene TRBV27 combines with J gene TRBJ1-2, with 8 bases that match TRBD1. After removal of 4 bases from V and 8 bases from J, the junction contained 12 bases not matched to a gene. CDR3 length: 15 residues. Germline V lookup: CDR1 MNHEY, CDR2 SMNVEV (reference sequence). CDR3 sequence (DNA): TGTGCCAGCAGTTCCACCCCGACAGGGGTAGTGGGCTACACCTTC. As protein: CASSSTPTGVVGYTF.